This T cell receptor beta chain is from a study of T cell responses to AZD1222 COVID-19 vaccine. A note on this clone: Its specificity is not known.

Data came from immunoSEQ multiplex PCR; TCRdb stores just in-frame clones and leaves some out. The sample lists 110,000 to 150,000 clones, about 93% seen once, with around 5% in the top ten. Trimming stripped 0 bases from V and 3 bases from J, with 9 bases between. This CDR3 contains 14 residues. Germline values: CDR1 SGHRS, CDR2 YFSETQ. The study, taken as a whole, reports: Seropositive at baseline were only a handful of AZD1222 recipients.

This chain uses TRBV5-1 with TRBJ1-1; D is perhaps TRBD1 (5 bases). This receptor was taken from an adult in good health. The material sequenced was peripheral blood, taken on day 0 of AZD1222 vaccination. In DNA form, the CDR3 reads TGCGCCAGCAGCTTGGACCCGGGGGACACTGAAGCTTTCTTT. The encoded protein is CASSLDPGDTEAFF.